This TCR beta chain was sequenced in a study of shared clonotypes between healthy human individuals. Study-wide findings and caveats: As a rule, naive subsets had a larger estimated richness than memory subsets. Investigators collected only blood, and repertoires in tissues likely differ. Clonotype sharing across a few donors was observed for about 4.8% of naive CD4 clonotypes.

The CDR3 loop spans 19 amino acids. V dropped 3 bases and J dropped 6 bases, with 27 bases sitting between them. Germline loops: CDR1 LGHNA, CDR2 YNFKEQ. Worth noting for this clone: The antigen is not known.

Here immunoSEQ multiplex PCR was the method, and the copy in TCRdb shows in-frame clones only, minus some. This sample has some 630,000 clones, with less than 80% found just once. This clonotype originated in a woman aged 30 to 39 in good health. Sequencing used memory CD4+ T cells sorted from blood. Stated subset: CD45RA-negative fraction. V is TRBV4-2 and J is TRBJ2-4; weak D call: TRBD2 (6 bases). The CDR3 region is CASSHELTSHAVRGNIQYF. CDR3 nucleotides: TGTGCCAGCAGCCATGAACTGACTAGTCACGCGGTCCGTGGAAACATTCAGTACTTC.